The 31 T cell receptor beta chains in this list originate from one sample, sequenced in a study of cytomegalovirus exposure and HLA in healthy donors. The table came from immunoSEQ multiplex PCR; TCRdb's copy has only in-frame clones and leaves some out. The data hold a few hundred thousand clones, with approximately 80% observed a single time. Input material: PBMCs. These receptors were obtained from a woman aged 30 to 39 in good health and CMV-seropositive.

The chain recombines TRBV10-3 with TRBJ1-1; possibly TRBD1 for D (6 bases). The V gene's germline CDR1 is ENHRY and CDR2 SYGVKD. CDR3 size: 16 residues. Trimming removed 3 bases from V and 0 bases from J, with 14 bases in between. CDR3 residues: CAISEDGRGMNTEAFF. The CDR3 DNA reads as TGTGCCATCAGTGAAGACGGCAGGGGAATGAACACTGAAGCTTTCTTT.

V usage is TRBV28 and J usage is TRBJ1-2; D unclear. This CDR3 comprises 12 residues. Germline CDR1 is MDHEN and CDR2 is SYDVKM. Trimming pared 2 bases from V and 8 bases from J, leaving 9 bases between. CDR3 sequence (DNA): TGTGCCAGCAGTTTAGAAGCCTCAGGCTACACCTTC. Protein sequence: CASSLEASGYTF.

The V and J genes are TRBV30 and TRBJ2-1; possible D gene TRBD2, 6 bases. This CDR3 is 14 amino acids long. Germline V CDR1 and CDR2: GTSNPN, SVGIG (reference sequence). The V gene lost 3 bases and the J gene lost 2 bases, with 11 bases spanning the gap. The CDR3 is CAWRRGGPYNEQFF. CDR3 in DNA: TGTGCCTGGAGGCGAGGAGGGCCCTACAATGAGCAGTTCTTC.

This clone is a singleton in its sample. CDR3 region: CASSLLGYEQYF. The DNA for the CDR3 is TGTGCCAGCAGCTTGTTGGGCTACGAGCAGTACTTC. The chain combines TRBV5-6 with TRBJ2-7; D uncertain. V lost 1 base and J 3 bases, leaving 5 bases between the germline ends. This CDR3 region has 12 residues. The germline gives CDR1 SGHDT, CDR2 YYEEEE.

The chain couples TRBV27 to TRBJ1-5; D perhaps matches TRBD1 (5 bases). This CDR3 is built from 17 residues. The germline V gene encodes CDR1 MNHEY and CDR2 SMNVEV (reference sequence). Trimming took off 5 bases at V and 2 bases at J, with 19 bases between the two ends. CDR3 bases: TGTGCCAGCAGTCCATCCGTGACGGGACTCCGCAATCAGCCCCAGCATTTT. This sequence encodes CASSPSVTGLRNQPQHF.

The sample holds a few counts of this clone. This chain connects TRBV5-6 to TRBJ2-7; no firm D call. CDR1 is SGHDT, CDR2 YYEEEE, per germline. Trimming shortened V by 4 bases and J by 3 bases, and 5 bases separated the two germline ends. CDR3 length: 11 residues. CDR3 region: CASSHYYEQYF. CDR3 bases: TGTGCCAGCAGCCATTACTACGAGCAGTACTTC.

J is TRBJ1-3 and V is TRBV30, with D maybe TRBD1 (5 bases). CDR3 length: 15 residues. Looked up from germline, CDR1 is GTSNPN and CDR2 is SVGIG (reference sequence). CDR3 in amino acids: CALKEAGTSGNTIYF. Here the CDR3 DNA reads TGTGCTCTAAAAGAGGCGGGGACTTCTGGAAACACCATATATTTT.

This chain connects TRBV27 to TRBJ2-1; D may be TRBD1 or TRBD2 (6 bases each). The germline V and J ends were trimmed by 7 bases and 4 bases, with 20 bases remaining between them. Germline values: CDR1 MNHEY, CDR2 SMNVEV (reference sequence). This CDR3 is built from 16 residues. The CDR3 nucleotides read TGTGCCAGCACCCCCACCACAGGGAGGTGGTACAATGAGCAGTTCTTC. This gives the protein CASTPTTGRWYNEQFF.

This clone was found once. The chain is built from TRBV28 and TRBJ2-7; TRBD1 might be the D (6 bases). The CDR3 is 12 residues long. V gave up 3 bases and J gave up 7 bases, with 10 bases separating them. The germline V gene has CDR1 MDHEN and CDR2 SYDVKM. This CDR3 reads CASSFTGWEQYF. CDR3 DNA: TGTGCCAGCAGTTTTACAGGGTGGGAGCAGTACTTC.

The chain carries TRBV11-2 and TRBJ1-1; D remains unclear. The V gene's germline CDR1 is SGHAT and CDR2 FQNNGV. The V and J ends lost 5 bases and 8 bases respectively, with 15 bases between them. This CDR3 has 13 residues. CDR3 nucleotides: TGTGCCAGCAGCCCTGAGGACGGAAGAGAAGCTTTCTTT. Translation gives CASSPEDGREAFF.

The chain uses TRBV15 and TRBJ2-4; D possibly matches TRBD1 or TRBD2 (5 bases each). V was trimmed by 9 bases and J by 6 bases, leaving 21 bases between them. The germline V gene has CDR1 LNHNV and CDR2 YYDKDF (reference sequence). The CDR3 runs to 15 residues. The CDR3 is CATGTAPTGRNIQYF. In nucleotides, the CDR3 is TGTGCCACGGGGACCGCCCCGACCGGAAGAAACATTCAGTACTTC.

This chain links TRBV10-2 with TRBJ2-7; the match to TRBD2 covers 7 bases. With 2 bases clipped from V and 3 bases from J, the junction kept 7 bases outside the gene matches. Germline V gives CDR1 WSHSY, CDR2 SAAADI. This CDR3 spans 15 amino acids. DNA of the CDR3: TGCGCCAGCAGTGAGGGGAGGGTCTTCATCTACGAGCAGTACTTC. Encoded protein: CASSEGRVFIYEQYF.

The chain recombines TRBV4-2 with TRBJ2-7; D not certain. The V end lost 0 bases, the J end lost 5 bases, and 14 bases lay between the germline ends. The V gene's germline CDR1 is LGHNA and CDR2 YNFKEQ. The CDR3 extends over 15 amino acids. The CDR3 nucleotides read TGTGCCAGCAGCCAAGATATCGGCGCTGTGGACGAGCAGTACTTC. Translation: CASSQDIGAVDEQYF.

In this sample, this clone turned up once. The chain uses TRBV19 and TRBJ1-3; 9 bases line up with TRBD1. Germline loops: CDR1 LNHDA, CDR2 SQIVND (reference sequence). The V and J ends lost 6 bases and 0 bases, in that order; junction bases with no gene match: 12. This CDR3 region has 18 residues. CDR3 bases: TGTGCCAGTAGGACCGGGACAGGGTCGCCCCGCTCTGGAAACACCATATATTTT. This translates into CASRTGTGSPRSGNTIYF.

The J gene is TRBJ2-7, the V gene TRBV6-6; 7 nucleotides align to TRBD2. Germline CDR1 reads MNHNY; CDR2 reads SVGAGI (reference sequence). Losses at the gene ends were 6 bases for V and 1 base for J; bases not matched to a gene: 6. The CDR3 is made up of 14 amino acids. DNA of the CDR3: TGTGCCAGCAGACTAACTAGCGCGTCCTACGAGCAGTACTTC. Its protein product is CASRLTSASYEQYF.

This chain uses TRBV29-1 with TRBJ1-2; unclear D gene. The CDR3 covers 10 residues. V shed 3 bases and J shed 9 bases, with 8 bases lying between them. The germline CDR1 and CDR2 sequences are SQVTM and ANQGSEA. CDR3 in amino acids: CSVDAGSYTF. The DNA of the CDR3 is TGCAGCGTTGACGCGGGAAGCTACACCTTC.

The V call is TRBV4-2, the J call TRBJ1-5, with a tentative D call TRBD1 (5 bases). The germline gives CDR1 LGHNA, CDR2 YNFKEQ. This CDR3 region has 14 residues. V lost 6 bases and J lost 5, with 14 bases in between. CDR3 bases: TGTGCCAGCAGTATTCGGACAAGTGATCAGCCCCAGCATTTT. It is translated as CASSIRTSDQPQHF.

V usage is TRBV27 and J usage is TRBJ1-1, with D tentatively TRBD1 (6 bases). The CDR3 totals 12 residues. V lost 9 bases and J lost 7, with 15 bases in between. Looked up from germline, CDR1 is MNHEY and CDR2 is SMNVEV (reference sequence). CDR3 loop: CASRGDRNEAFF. Written as DNA, the CDR3 is TGTGCCAGTCGTGGCGACAGGAATGAAGCTTTCTTT.

J is TRBJ2-1 and V is TRBV4-1; 9 bases align to TRBD2. With 3 bases clipped from V and 9 bases from J, the junction kept 6 bases outside the gene matches. This CDR3 region has 14 residues. Germline V gene lookup returns CDR1 MGHRA and CDR2 YSYEKL. As DNA, the CDR3 is TGCGCCAGCAGCCAGGGGACTAGCATAAGTGAGCAGTTCTTC. This translates into CASSQGTSISEQFF.

V and J are TRBV28 and TRBJ2-7; 12 bases map to TRBD1. V dropped 4 bases and J dropped 7; count of bases not matched to a gene: 11. Germline values: CDR1 MDHEN, CDR2 SYDVKM. The CDR3 covers 16 residues. The CDR3 DNA sequence: TGTGCCAGCAGTTACAAATCGGGACAGGGGGCGAGGGAGCAGTACTTC. Protein product: CASSYKSGQGAREQYF.

This clone was seen just once. CDR3 DNA: TGTGTTTGGGGCCCCGGGCTTCACAATGAGCAGTTCTTC. Translating gives CVWGPGLHNEQFF. This sequence joins TRBV30 and TRBJ2-1, with D possibly being TRBD1 (5 bases). The CDR3 is made up of 13 amino acids. CDR1 is GTSNPN and CDR2 is SVGIG in the germline V gene (reference sequence).

V and J are TRBV5-1 and TRBJ2-2; the D is unclear. The CDR3 is 15 residues long. V lost 4 bases to trimming and J lost 3 bases, with 13 bases between them. The germline CDR1 and CDR2 sequences are SGHRS and YFSETQ. The CDR3 bases are TGCGCCAGCAGCGCTCAGGTGGTCGACACCGGGGAGCTGTTTTTT. Its protein is CASSAQVVDTGELFF.

The J gene is TRBJ2-7, the V gene TRBV5-1, with TRBD1 matching over 8 bases. CDR1 and CDR2 (germline): SGHRS, YFSETQ. The CDR3 has 13 residues. J lost 7 bases, V lost 0 bases, and 3 bases had no gene match. CDR3 amino acids: CASSLGQGQEQYF. The DNA of the CDR3 is TGCGCCAGCAGCTTGGGACAGGGGCAAGAGCAGTACTTC.

Remarks on this clone: The junction differs from germline at one of its ends, possibly a read error. The chain couples TRBV27 to TRBJ2-5; D possibly corresponds to TRBD2 (5 bases). This CDR3 contains 15 residues. CDR1 and CDR2 from the germline V gene are MNHEY and SMNVEV (reference sequence). CDR3 nucleotides: TGTGCCAGCAGTCCCAACCCGGGATATCAAGGGACCCAGTACTTC. Amino acid sequence: CASSPNPGYQGTQYF.

This chain uses TRBV13 with TRBJ1-2; 7 nucleotides line up with TRBD1. The CDR3 loop spans 14 amino acids. Germline V gives CDR1 PRHDT, CDR2 FYEKMQ (reference sequence). The V gene end was trimmed by 1 base and the J gene end by 3 bases; junction bases not matched to a gene: 2. DNA of the CDR3: TGTGCCAGCAGCTTAGTTGACAGGGACTATGGCTACACCTTC. It codes for CASSLVDRDYGYTF.

The rearrangement joins TRBV20-1 to TRBJ2-7; D call uncertain. The CDR3 is made up of 9 amino acids. V was clipped by 6 bases and J by 4 bases, with 4 bases between them. CDR1 and CDR2 from the germline V gene are DFQATT and SNEGSKA (reference sequence). Here the CDR3 reads CSAGYEQYF. The CDR3 bases are TGCAGTGCAGGGTACGAGCAGTACTTC.

V usage is TRBV27 and J usage is TRBJ2-5; 7 bases match TRBD1. With V trimmed by 2 bases and J by 4 bases, 10 bases remained unmatched. The length of the CDR3 is 16 residues. Germline V lookup: CDR1 MNHEY, CDR2 SMNVEV (reference sequence). The CDR3 protein is CASSLNGAGGLETQYF. The CDR3 DNA reads TGTGCCAGCAGTTTAAATGGGGCAGGGGGTTTAGAGACCCAGTACTTC.

This chain connects TRBV9 to TRBJ1-2, with D unresolved. From germline, CDR1 is SGDLS and CDR2 YYNGEE. The CDR3 length is 13 residues. Trimming stripped 0 bases from V and 6 bases from J, with 9 bases between. The DNA for the CDR3 is TGTGCCAGCAGCGTAGCAGGTCTTCATGGCTACACCTTC. Protein sequence: CASSVAGLHGYTF.

The V and J genes are TRBV5-4 and TRBJ2-7; 9 bases map to TRBD1. The CDR3 covers 14 residues. Germline V gene lookup returns CDR1 SGHNT and CDR2 YYREEE (reference sequence). Unmatched junction bases numbered 5, after V lost 4 bases and J lost 3 bases. CDR3 sequence: CASSGRTGDYEQYF. The CDR3 DNA reads TGTGCCAGCAGCGGTCGGACAGGGGACTACGAGCAGTACTTC.

The J gene is TRBJ1-2, the V gene TRBV9; D gene uncertain. The CDR3 extends over 13 amino acids. In germline, CDR1 is SGDLS, CDR2 YYNGEE. V lost 4 bases and J lost 4, with 11 bases in between. This chain's CDR3 is CASSPSGTYGYTF. The CDR3 bases are TGTGCCAGCAGCCCCTCGGGTACCTATGGCTACACCTTC.

This sequence joins TRBV30 and TRBJ2-1, with 7 bases fitting TRBD2. CDR3 length: 15 amino acids. The germline V gene encodes CDR1 GTSNPN and CDR2 SVGIG (reference sequence). The ends lost 0 bases at V and 3 bases at J; junction bases unmatched: 5. CDR3 bases: TGTGCCTGGAGTGTATTGGGAGGGGACTACAATGAGCAGTTCTTC. It yields the protein CAWSVLGGDYNEQFF.